Sequencing of this T cell receptor beta chain was carried out in a study of T cells in Graves' hyperthyroidism and ophthalmopathy. From germline, CDR1 is SGDLS and CDR2 YYNGEE. J gave up 0 bases and V 4 bases, and 4 bases lay outside the gene matches. The CDR3 loop spans 15 amino acids. There were TCR beta CDR3 regions amplified from RNA transcripts. The TCR CDR3 first-round RT-PCR relied on the HTBI primer set. Using its own MiXCR run on the multiplex PCR reads, TCRdb lists one record per CDR3 protein. The sample includes 250,000 to 300,000 distinct CDR3 sequences, about 14% of them seen just once. This clonotype came up many times. What it binds is not known. Overall study findings and caveats: Stable hyperthyroidism was told apart from ophthalmopathy by a model built on 13 V-J features. Ophthalmopathy prediction by the model preceded onset by a median roughly 6 months.

The rearrangement links TRBV9 to TRBJ2-1; TRBD2 matches at 7 bases. This receptor was taken from a young woman with Graves' hyperthyroidism that later progressed to Graves' ophthalmopathy. Sequencing was carried out using blood. The CDR3 DNA reads TGTGCCAGCAGCCCTGCGGGGGACTCCTACAATGAGCAGTTCTTC. Its protein is CASSPAGDSYNEQFF.